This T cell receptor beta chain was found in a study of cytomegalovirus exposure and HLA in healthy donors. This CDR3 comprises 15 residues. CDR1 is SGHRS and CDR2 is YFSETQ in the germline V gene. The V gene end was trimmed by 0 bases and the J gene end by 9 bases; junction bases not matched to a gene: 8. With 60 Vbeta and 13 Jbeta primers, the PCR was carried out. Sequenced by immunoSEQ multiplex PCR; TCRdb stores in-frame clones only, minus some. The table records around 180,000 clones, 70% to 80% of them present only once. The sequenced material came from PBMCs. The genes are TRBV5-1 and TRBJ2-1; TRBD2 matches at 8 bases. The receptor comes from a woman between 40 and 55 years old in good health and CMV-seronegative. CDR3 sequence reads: CASSLGGLAGREQFF. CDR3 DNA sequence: TGCGCCAGCAGCTTGGGAGGACTAGCTGGGCGTGAGCAGTTCTTC.